Listed below are T cell receptor beta chains from one sample, sequenced in a study of T cells after yellow fever vaccination. TCRdb analysed the 5' RACE reads with MiXCR anew, one entry per CDR3 protein. The data hold 450,000 to 650,000 distinct CDR3 sequences, with roughly 12% observed a single time. The sequences come from PBMCs, collected on the day of the yellow fever booster vaccination. These receptor sequences come from a young man who received the YFV17D yellow fever vaccine. Both conserved end residues are part of each CDR3. Each record gives: J gene, D gene, clone size, V gene, CDR3 protein, CDR3 DNA. A D gene is named only where the DNA matches it firmly. Size is omitted from some rows. Given values are once, few, many or a class for expanded clones.

TRBJ2-1 TRBD2 few TRBV4-2 CASSQGGTSSYNEQFF TGTGCCAGCAGCCAAGGGGGGACTAGCAGCTACAATGAGCAGTTCTTC
TRBJ2-5 TRBD2 few TRBV5-6 CASSWWTSEETQYF TGTGCCAGCAGCTGGTGGACTAGCGAGGAGACCCAGTACTTC
TRBJ2-3 . few TRBV3-1 CASSQGAPALRTDTQYF TGTGCCAGCAGCCAAGGAGCGCCAGCGCTACGCACAGATACGCAGTATTTT
TRBJ2-1 TRBD2 . TRBV10-3 CAIDAGVEQFF TGTGCCATAGACGCGGGAGTTGAGCAGTTCTTC
TRBJ2-3 TRBD1 few TRBV4-2 CASSHSPTGNTDTQYF TGTGCCAGCAGCCATAGCCCGACAGGGAACACAGATACGCAGTATTTT
TRBJ2-7 TRBD2 . TRBV5-1 CASSLRTSGSSYEQYF TGCGCCAGCAGCTTACGGACAAGCGGGAGCTCCTACGAGCAGTACTTC
TRBJ2-5 TRBD2 few TRBV5-4 CASSLPSGSKTQYF TGTGCCAGCAGCTTGCCTAGCGGGAGTAAGACCCAGTACTTC
TRBJ2-1 . . TRBV6-2/TRBV6-3 CASSYSTGFEQFF TGTGCCAGCAGTTACTCGACGGGTTTTGAGCAGTTCTTC
TRBJ2-7 . many TRBV5-1 CASSGGTGSYEQYF TGCGCCAGCAGCGGGGGGACCGGTTCCTACGAGCAGTACTTC
TRBJ2-7 TRBD1 few TRBV18 CASSPPVKGQGAREQYF TGTGCCAGCTCACCACCGGTGAAAGGACAGGGGGCGAGAGAGCAGTACTTC
TRBJ1-6 . many TRBV4-3 CASSQDRNSPLHF TGCGCCAGCAGCCAAGATCGGAATTCACCCCTCCACTTT
TRBJ2-2 TRBD1 few TRBV7-2 CASSSRQGPGELFF TGTGCCAGCAGCTCAAGACAGGGCCCCGGGGAGCTGTTTTTT
TRBJ2-7 . many TRBV7-2 CASSFGSYEQYF TGTGCCAGCAGTTTCGGGTCCTACGAGCAGTACTTC
TRBJ2-1 TRBD2 . TRBV10-1 CASSEVGLAGGEQFF TGCGCCAGCAGTGAGGTGGGACTAGCGGGAGGTGAGCAGTTCTTC
TRBJ2-6 TRBD2 . TRBV27 CASSFFGLAGPSGANVLTF TGTGCCAGCAGTTTTTTCGGTCTAGCGGGCCCCTCTGGGGCCAACGTCCTGACTTTC
TRBJ2-1 . many TRBV29-1 CSVPGRDFYNEQFF TGCAGCGTTCCGGGCCGGGACTTTTACAATGAGCAGTTCTTC
TRBJ2-1 . . TRBV9 CASSVEFSERAYNEQFF TGTGCCAGCAGCGTAGAATTTTCCGAAAGAGCCTACAATGAGCAGTTCTTC
TRBJ2-5 TRBD2 . TRBV20-1 CSARPTSGRALETQYF TGCAGTGCTAGACCTACTAGCGGGAGGGCCCTAGAGACCCAGTACTTC
TRBJ2-1 . . TRBV4-3 CASSQEFSVQAYNEQFF TGCGCCAGCAGCCAAGAATTCTCGGTCCAGGCCTACAATGAGCAGTTCTTC
TRBJ2-1 . few TRBV11-2 CASSFEWSSYNEQFF TGTGCCAGCAGCTTCGAGTGGAGCTCCTACAATGAGCAGTTCTTC
TRBJ2-1 TRBD1 few TRBV24-1 CATSDAGTGLNEQFF TGTGCCACCAGTGATGCAGGGACAGGGTTAAATGAGCAGTTCTTC
TRBJ1-1 TRBD1 few TRBV5-4 CASSLGQGKLNTEAFF TGTGCCAGCAGTCTTGGACAGGGTAAGCTCAACACTGAAGCTTTCTTT
TRBJ2-7 TRBD1 . TRBV10-2 CASRSTTDRVFYEQYF TGCGCCAGCAGAAGTACTACCGACAGGGTATTTTACGAGCAGTACTTC
TRBJ2-7 . few TRBV3-1 CASSPTRNEQYF TGTGCCAGCAGCCCGACTAGGAACGAGCAGTACTTC
TRBJ2-2 . few TRBV7-3 CASSSQGPANTGELFF TGTGCCAGCAGCTCGCAGGGGCCCGCGAACACCGGGGAGCTGTTTTTT
TRBJ2-2 TRBD1 few TRBV30 CAWRLPDRGYTGELFF TGTGCCTGGAGGCTCCCCGACAGGGGGTACACCGGGGAGCTGTTTTTT
TRBJ2-7 . . TRBV20-1 CSASGWSYEQYF TGCAGTGCTAGCGGATGGAGCTACGAGCAGTACTTC
TRBJ2-7 TRBD2 . TRBV29-1 CSAETSEKREQYF TGCAGCGCCGAGACTAGCGAGAAAAGGGAGCAGTACTTC
TRBJ2-7 . . TRBV20-1 CSASRRVPYYEQYF TGCAGTGCTAGTAGGAGAGTACCCTACTACGAGCAGTACTTC
TRBJ1-1 . few TRBV5-6 CASSPAGLDTEAFF TGTGCCAGCAGCCCGGCTGGACTTGACACTGAAGCTTTCTTT
TRBJ2-3 . . TRBV29-1 CSLKGGADTQYF TGCAGCTTAAAGGGGGGGGCAGATACGCAGTATTTT
TRBJ2-2 . . TRBV12-3/TRBV12-4 CASSWQRDTGELFF TGTGCCAGCAGTTGGCAGCGGGACACCGGGGAGCTGTTTTTT
TRBJ2-3 TRBD2 . TRBV9 CASSAGTSSSTDTQYF TGTGCCAGCAGCGCGGGGACTAGCAGTAGCACAGATACGCAGTATTTT
TRBJ1-1 TRBD1 many TRBV12-3/TRBV12-4 CASSLGQGHTEAFF TGTGCCAGCAGTTTGGGACAGGGCCACACTGAAGCTTTCTTT
TRBJ2-7 TRBD1 few TRBV7-2 CASSLGSGGYYEQYF TGTGCCAGCAGCTTAGGCTCAGGGGGATATTACGAGCAGTACTTC
TRBJ2-2 . . TRBV24-1 CATGGGTNTGELFF TGTGCCACCGGAGGGGGCACGAACACCGGGGAGCTGTTTTTT
TRBJ2-7 . few TRBV9 CASRSGHPPRSYEQYF TGTGCCAGCAGGTCCGGGCACCCCCCCCGGTCCTACGAGCAGTACTTC
TRBJ2-1 . . TRBV18 CASSPIADEQFF TGTGCCAGCTCACCCATCGCGGATGAGCAGTTCTTC
TRBJ1-3 . . TRBV5-1 CASSWDNGNTIYF TGCGCCAGCAGCTGGGACAACGGAAACACCATATATTTT
TRBJ2-1 . . TRBV5-1 CASSPEGAPYNEQFF TGCGCCAGCAGCCCGGAGGGGGCGCCCTACAATGAGCAGTTCTTC
TRBJ2-3 TRBD2 . TRBV3-1 CASSQLAGPTDTQYF TGTGCCAGCAGCCAACTAGCGGGCCCCACAGATACGCAGTATTTT
TRBJ2-5 . few TRBV20-1 CSAKRGRQYQETQYF TGCAGTGCGAAGAGAGGGCGACAGTACCAAGAGACCCAGTACTTC
TRBJ2-5 . few TRBV29-1 CSVQKETQYF TGCAGCGTCCAGAAAGAGACCCAGTACTTC
TRBJ2-1 . few TRBV6-2/TRBV6-3 CASSLQRGEQFF TGTGCCAGCAGTCTCCAGAGGGGTGAGCAGTTCTTC
TRBJ2-1 . few TRBV9 CASSVAPGPSSYNEQFF TGTGCCAGCAGCGTAGCTCCGGGGCCGAGCTCCTACAATGAGCAGTTCTTC